Listed below are T cell receptor beta chains from one sample, sequenced in a study of T cell responses to AZD1222 COVID-19 vaccine. The protocol was immunoSEQ multiplex PCR, while the TCRdb copy is restricted to in-frame clones and leaves out a portion. The data hold more than 150,000 clones, with about 87% observed a single time. The material was peripheral blood, obtained on day 0 of MenACWY control vaccination. The receptors were sampled from an adult in good health. Each CDR3 is given with its conserved first and last residue. The order of the fields is V gene, CDR3 length, J gene, CDR3 protein.

V: TRBV3-1/TRBV3-2
length: 14
J: TRBJ2-5
CDR3: CASSQVSGKETQYF

V: TRBV19
length: 15
J: TRBJ1-4
CDR3: CASSKTSGSGGKLFF

V: TRBV5-1
length: 13
J: TRBJ2-7
CDR3: CASSKAVSYEQYF

V: TRBV2
length: 12
J: TRBJ1-2
CDR3: CASRRTADGYTF

V: TRBV3-1/TRBV3-2
length: 17
J: TRBJ2-1
CDR3: CASSQDGRGQSYNEQFF

V: TRBV7-2
length: 14
J: TRBJ1-1
CDR3: CASRHQGAYTEAFF

V: TRBV27
length: 12
J: TRBJ2-3
CDR3: CASSSQGDTQYF

V: TRBV6-5
length: 14
J: TRBJ1-1
CDR3: CASSRQERNTEAFF

V: TRBV29-1
length: 12
J: TRBJ2-1
CDR3: CSVVPWSNEQFF

V: TRBV6-5
length: 14
J: TRBJ1-6
CDR3: CASWTRTANSPLHF

V: TRBV3-1/TRBV3-2
length: 15
J: TRBJ1-1
CDR3: CASSPRQGGSTEAFF

V: TRBV7-9
length: 18
J: TRBJ2-7
CDR3: CASSSGWGASSSSYEQYF

V: TRBV4-3
length: 15
J: TRBJ2-6
CDR3: CASSQAGSGANVLTF

V: TRBV18
length: 17
J: TRBJ2-7
CDR3: CASSHLDVWTGGGEQYF

V: TRBV5-1
length: 16
J: TRBJ2-3
CDR3: CASSLGGTSGTDTQYF

V: TRBV19
length: 13
J: TRBJ1-1
CDR3: CASTLRGNTEAFF

V: TRBV9
length: 14
J: TRBJ1-4
CDR3: CASSTTARNEKLFF

V: TRBV28
length: 13
J: TRBJ1-2
CDR3: CASSQDSNYGYTF

V: TRBV19
length: 12
J: TRBJ1-2
CDR3: CASRQGNYGYTF

V: TRBV2
length: 18
J: TRBJ2-7
CDR3: CASSDPGGLTSRSYEQYF

V: TRBV7-5
length: 15
J: TRBJ2-5
CDR3: CVRSLRWLIRETQYF

V: TRBV6-5
length: 15
J: TRBJ2-5
CDR3: CASSLLRQGQETQYF

V: TRBV4-2
length: 19
J: TRBJ1-1
CDR3: CASSHYERGVGPKNTEAFF

V: TRBV6-1
length: 16
J: TRBJ1-6
CDR3: CASSEIKQGAWSPLHF

V: TRBV3-1/TRBV3-2
length: 18
J: TRBJ1-4
CDR3: CASSPTPPGLATNEKLFF

V: TRBV5-5
length: 14
J: TRBJ2-1
CDR3: CASSLGEVSKGQFF

V: TRBV19
length: 16
J: TRBJ2-1
CDR3: CASSLGGADSYNEQFF

V: TRBV7-2
length: 17
J: TRBJ1-5
CDR3: CASSLVVGTGVNQPQHF

V: TRBV11-2
length: 13
J: TRBJ1-2
CDR3: CASSAGTAYGYTF

V: TRBV5-1
length: 13
J: TRBJ1-2
CDR3: CASSLVQGLGYTF

V: TRBV5-1
length: 13
J: TRBJ1-1
CDR3: CASSWSTNTEAFF

V: TRBV28
length: 13
J: TRBJ2-7
CDR3: CASTGTLTYEQYF

V: TRBV19
length: 14
J: TRBJ1-1
CDR3: CASRIDRVGTEAFF

V: TRBV5-1
length: 15
J: TRBJ1-5
CDR3: CASSFLPGGSQPQHF

V: TRBV7-9
length: 13
J: TRBJ1-1
CDR3: CASSRPGGTEAFF

V: TRBV15
length: 16
J: TRBJ2-5
CDR3: CATSRAQQGARETQYF

V: TRBV27
length: 13
J: TRBJ1-5
CDR3: CASSPGVSQPQHF

V: TRBV21-1
length: 16
J: TRBJ2-4
CDR3: CASSEDRPLAKNIQYF

V: TRBV24-1
length: 15
J: TRBJ2-5
CDR3: CATSDPSVAEETQYF

V: TRBV7-3
length: 16
J: TRBJ2-2
CDR3: CASSLTTKRGTGELFF

V: TRBV14
length: 12
J: TRBJ2-7
CDR3: CASSRSGYEQYF